The entry that follows covers one T cell receptor beta chain sequence. Germline V lookup: CDR1 SGHRS, CDR2 YFSETQ. The V end was cut by 1 base, the J end by 4 bases, with 11 bases between. The CDR3 is 14 residues long. The sample comes from a study of T cells in tumors after PD-1 blockade. At the level of the study: Mean per blood sample: roughly 100,000 templates (24,679-257,772), 35,000 to 45,000 unique clonotypes.

Produced via immunoSEQ multiplex PCR; TCRdb's table is partial and in-frame only. This sample has roughly 47,000 clones, with 79% found just once. This sequence originates from a human donor with basal cell carcinoma. Here the sequenced sample was PBMCs, taken before anti-PD-1 treatment. The chain is built from TRBV5-1 and TRBJ1-1; D is unresolved. The CDR3 coding sequence is TGCGCCAGCAGCTTGTCCACGGGAGGCACTGAAGCTTTCTTT. Translating it yields CASSLSTGGTEAFF.